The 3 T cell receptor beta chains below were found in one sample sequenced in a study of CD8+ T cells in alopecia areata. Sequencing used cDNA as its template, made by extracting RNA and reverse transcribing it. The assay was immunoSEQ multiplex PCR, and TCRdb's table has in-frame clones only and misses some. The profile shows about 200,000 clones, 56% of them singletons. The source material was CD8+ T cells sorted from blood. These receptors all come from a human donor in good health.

The CDR3, as DNA: TGCGCCAGCAAACCTGCGGGGGGTCCTAACTACGAGCAGTACTTC. It codes for CASKPAGGPNYEQYF. The rearrangement links TRBV5-1 to TRBJ2-7; 8 positions agree with TRBD2. The V and J ends lost 6 bases and 3 bases, in that order; junction bases with no gene match: 11. The CDR3 spans 15 residues. Germline V gene data show CDR1 as SGHRS and CDR2 as YFSETQ.

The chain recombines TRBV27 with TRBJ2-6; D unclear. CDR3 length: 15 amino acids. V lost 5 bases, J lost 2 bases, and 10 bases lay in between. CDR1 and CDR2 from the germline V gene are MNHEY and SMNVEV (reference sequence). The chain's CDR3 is CASSLGPAGANVLTF. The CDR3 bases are TGTGCCAGCAGTCTTGGTCCGGCTGGGGCCAACGTCCTGACTTTC.

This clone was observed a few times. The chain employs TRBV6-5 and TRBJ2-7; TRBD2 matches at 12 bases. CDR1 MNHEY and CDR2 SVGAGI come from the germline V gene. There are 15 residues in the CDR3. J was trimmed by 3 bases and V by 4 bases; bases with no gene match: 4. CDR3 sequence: CASSFRLAGDYEQYF. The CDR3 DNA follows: TGTGCCAGCAGTTTCAGACTAGCGGGGGACTACGAGCAGTACTTC.